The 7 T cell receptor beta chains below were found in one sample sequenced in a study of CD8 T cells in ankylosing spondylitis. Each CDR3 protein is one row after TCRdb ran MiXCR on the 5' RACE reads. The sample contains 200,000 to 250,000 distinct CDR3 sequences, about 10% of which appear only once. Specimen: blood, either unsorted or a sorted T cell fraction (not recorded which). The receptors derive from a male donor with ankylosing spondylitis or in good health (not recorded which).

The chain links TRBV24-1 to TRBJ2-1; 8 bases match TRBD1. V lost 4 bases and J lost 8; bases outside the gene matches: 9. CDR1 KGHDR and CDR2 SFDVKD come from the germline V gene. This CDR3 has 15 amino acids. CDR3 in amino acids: CATSESGTGVDEQFF. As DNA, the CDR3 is TGTGCCACCAGTGAGTCCGGGACAGGTGTGGATGAGCAGTTCTTC.

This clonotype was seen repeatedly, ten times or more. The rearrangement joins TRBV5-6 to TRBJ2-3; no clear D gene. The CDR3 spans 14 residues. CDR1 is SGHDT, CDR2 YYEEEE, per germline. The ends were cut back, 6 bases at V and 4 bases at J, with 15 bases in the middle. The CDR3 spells CASTRSPRSDTQYF. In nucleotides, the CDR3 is TGTGCCAGCACCCGGAGCCCACGGTCAGATACGCAGTATTTT.

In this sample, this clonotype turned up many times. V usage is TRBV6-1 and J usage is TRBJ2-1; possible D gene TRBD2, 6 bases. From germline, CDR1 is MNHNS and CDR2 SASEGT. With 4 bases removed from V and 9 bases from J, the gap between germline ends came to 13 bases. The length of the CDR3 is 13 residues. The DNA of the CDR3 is TGTGCCAGCAGTGGGAGACTAGAGGGTGAGCAGTTCTTC. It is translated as CASSGRLEGEQFF.

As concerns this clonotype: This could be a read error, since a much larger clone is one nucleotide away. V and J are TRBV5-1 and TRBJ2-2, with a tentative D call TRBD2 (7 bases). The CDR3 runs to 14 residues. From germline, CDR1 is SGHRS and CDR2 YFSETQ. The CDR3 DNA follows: TGCGCCAGCAGGAACAGGGAGGGCACCGGGAAGCTGTTTTTT. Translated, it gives CASRNREGTGKLFF.

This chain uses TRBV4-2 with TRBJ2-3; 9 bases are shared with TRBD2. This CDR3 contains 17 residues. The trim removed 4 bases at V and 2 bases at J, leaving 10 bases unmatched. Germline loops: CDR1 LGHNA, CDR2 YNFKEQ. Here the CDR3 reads CASSPLGVAGDTDTQYF. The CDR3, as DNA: TGTGCCAGCAGCCCCCTGGGAGTAGCGGGAGACACAGATACGCAGTATTTT.

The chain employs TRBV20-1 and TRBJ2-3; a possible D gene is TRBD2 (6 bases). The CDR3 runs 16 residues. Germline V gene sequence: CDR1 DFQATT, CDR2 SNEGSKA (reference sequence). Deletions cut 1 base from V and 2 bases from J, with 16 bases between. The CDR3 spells CSARGQAPGDTDTQYF. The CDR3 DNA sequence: TGCAGTGCTAGAGGGCAGGCTCCGGGGGACACAGATACGCAGTATTTT.

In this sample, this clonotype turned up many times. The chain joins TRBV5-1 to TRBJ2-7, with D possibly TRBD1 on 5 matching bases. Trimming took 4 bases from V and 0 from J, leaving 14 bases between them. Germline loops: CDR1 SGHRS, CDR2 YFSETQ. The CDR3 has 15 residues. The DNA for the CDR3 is TGCGCCAGCAGCGTAGGGGCTTGGAACTCCTACGAGCAGTACTTC. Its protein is CASSVGAWNSYEQYF.